This T cell receptor beta chain was recorded in a study of blood T cell repertoires in COVID-19. Cohort placement rested on clinical history that participants reported themselves. Exposed participants encountered a COVID-19 case during the 2 weeks preceding study entry. This table comes from immunoSEQ multiplex PCR, and its TCRdb copy is limited to in-frame clones, with some not included. Seen here are about 320,000 clones, 90% to 95% observed once, and the top ten hold 3% to 5%. The CDR3 is made up of 14 amino acids. The J segment lost 1 base and the V segment lost 6 bases, leaving 5 bases of the junction unmatched. Per germline, CDR1 ENHRY and CDR2 SYGVKD.

This clonotype was sampled from a woman aged 25 to 39 who had been exposed to COVID-19. The sample consisted of PBMCs or T cells enriched from blood (not recorded which). V and J are TRBV10-3 and TRBJ1-1, with 7 positions matching TRBD1. DNA of the CDR3: TGTGCCATCAGCCCGGGACAGCCGAACACTGAAGCTTTCTTT. Translated: CAISPGQPNTEAFF.